This T cell receptor beta chain was recorded in a study of shared clonotypes between healthy human individuals (dated by TCRdb to 2018 to 2021). About the study as a whole: A few men and a couple of women, aged 18 to 49 years, made up the cohort. To increase sequencing depth and limit assay-specific biases, different laboratories used diverse techniques to prepare libraries and sequence TCR repertoires. Each donor's leukapheresis produced roughly between roughly 0.85 and 9.5 billion PBMCs. Blood TCR repertoires of roughly 5 healthy adults were deeply sequenced to estimate repertoire size and the extent of clonotype sharing between individuals. For each donor, CD4 naive and CD4 memory were each run on three plates, CD8 naive on two plates, and CD8 memory on one plate. Summary of the overall study and its limitations: Sharing across a few donors was observed for 4.5% to 6.5% of naive CD4, 3.5% of naive CD8, about 2.5% of memory CD4, and about 0.4% of memory CD8 clonotypes. Rarefaction of sorted-subset datasets indicated incomplete sequencing despite the large sequencing depth. Sampling was limited to blood, and TCR repertoires in tissue likely differ from TCR repertoires in blood. Based on pairwise subsampling, the degree of clonotype sharing among donors was expected to be affected by sequencing depth. Larger estimated clonotype richness was generally found for naive subsets than for memory subsets. Higher generation probabilities were observed for clonotypes shared by all four sorted-subset donors than for non-shared clonotypes. Because the study included a small number of donors, the genetic and exposure-history diversity represented was limited.

CD8 naive samples were obtained by positive selection for CCR7 among CD45RO-negative cells, yielding a CD45RA+CCR7+ population from which TemRA cells were excluded. Healthy HIV-negative adults with no recently reported acute infections or vaccinations were included as donors. Every donor was a Caucasian adult residing in Nashville, Tennessee, USA. Blood was collected by leukapheresis, and PBMCs were isolated by Ficoll-Histopaque density gradient centrifugation and then cryopreserved in liquid nitrogen vapor phase. Analytical flow cytometry was used to check the purity and quantity of each magnetically sorted T cell population. Genomic DNA was isolated from every sorted fraction and measured by UV absorbance on a Nanodrop 2000c. V drops 4 bases and J drops 5 bases, leaving 16 bases in between. CDR1 is given as SGDLS and CDR2 as YYNGEE, both from the germline V gene. Spanning cysteine to phenylalanine, the CDR3 consists of 14 amino acids. Of the read, only the CDR3 DNA is kept; its 42 bases are in frame from base 1.

TCR CDR3 regions were amplified from genomic DNA by multiplex PCR using the deep immunoSEQ assay. For each cell subset, the extracted genomic DNA was distributed evenly across all wells of several immunoSEQ 96-well plates, and each plate served as one replicate. For sorted subsets, each replicate PCR was loaded with roughly 0.2 ug genomic DNA, equivalent to 25,000 to 35,000 T cell genomes. Purified libraries were measured with a Qubit 3.0 fluorometer, size-checked on a Bioanalyzer 2100, and measured again with the KAPA Library Quantification kit. Every immunoSEQ 96-well plate was sequenced on a dedicated single-read 150-cycle Illumina NextSeq 550 flow cell. The authors processed their data as follows. Because the immunoSEQ output held only junctional sequences and lacked quality scores, the filtering could not match the filtering applied to full-length reads. Sequences were annotated with PyIR, a Python wrapper for IgBLAST v1.9, and V/J genes and CDR3 were assigned using IMGT germline references. Reads were filtered out if the reads had weak V/J assignments (E-value above 1e-6), no CDR3, stop codons, out-of-frame junctions, or ambiguous translated residues. V3J clonotypes were defined as sequences sharing an identical inferred V gene, J gene, and CDR3 amino acid sequence. The percentage overlap between two repertoires was calculated by dividing the number of shared unique clonotypes by the size of the smaller repertoire. Repertoire richness was assessed with RTK rarefaction, the Chao1 estimator, and Recon v2.1 estimates of unobserved clonotypes. Generation probabilities for all TCRbeta clonotypes obtained by the gDNA method from a handful of donors were computed using OLGA. Entries here come from immuneACCESS through TCRdb and include only in-frame sequences with V and J called. Some clones fail to appear in such tables; in the studies checked, an unresolved V gene covers under half of the shortfall, and the cause of the remainder is unknown. The DNA was the basis for D and trimming; V, J and clone size are from that table. The sample table shows over 2 million clones, and around 96% are seen once. 1.1% of the sample is in the top ten clones.

For this clone: The antigen it recognizes is unknown. No clone much larger than this one lies a single base away; base qualities are absent.

The TCR sequence derives from a man aged 18 to 30 in good health. The sequenced material came from naive CD8+ T cells sorted from blood. The sample's cell subset or site label, in plain terms: CD45RA+CCR7+. This chain is built from TRBV9 and TRBJ2-7; the D gene identity is not certain. This receptor carries the CDR3 CASSPTKGGDEQYF. The sequenced DNA is TGTGCCAGCAGCCCCACGAAGGGCGGCGACGAGCAGTACTTC.